These 16 T cell receptor beta chains were all obtained from the same sample, sequenced in a study of CXCR3-negative and CXCR3-positive naive CD8 T cells. Which antigens these TCRs recognize remains unknown. Preparation of TRB cDNA libraries relied on 5' RACE carrying UMI labels. For each CDR3 protein, TCRdb gives one entry from its re-call of the 5' RACE reads, without DNA. The listing contains some 110,000 distinct CDR3 sequences. General study points: The study found more hydrophobic TRB CDR3s in CXCR3-positive naive cells than in CXCR3-negative naive cells.

The sequencing sample was made of naive CXCR3+ CD8+ T cells from blood. Subset described: CD45RO-CCR7+CD27+CD95- naive CD8+ T cells expressing CXCR3 (TNR3+). The receptor source for this set is a human donor in good health. Some clones in this sample may be carry-over from other donors' samples.

The J gene is TRBJ2-5, the V gene TRBV7-9; as DNA is missing, the TRBD2 call by TCRdb cannot be tested. The CDR3 loop spans 15 amino acids. Germline lookup yields CDR1 SEHNR and CDR2 FQNEAQ (reference sequence). CDR3 residues: CASSFDWDFKETQYF.

V and J are TRBV21-1 and TRBJ1-2; TCRdb picks TRBD1, but there is no DNA to check that call. TRBV21-1 is an annotated pseudogene. This CDR3 comprises 15 residues. The CDR3 loop reads CASSKGRRQGEGYTF.

This chain joins TRBV7-3 and TRBJ1-3; TCRdb's D gene call, TRBD1, goes unchecked for lack of DNA. Germline V lookup: CDR1 SGHTA, CDR2 FQGTGA. There are 21 residues in the CDR3. The CDR3 region is CASPRLLPGQGAKSSGNTIYF.

The V gene is TRBV7-6, the J gene TRBJ2-3. Per the germline V gene, CDR1 is SGHVS and CDR2 is FNYEAQ. This CDR3 is 15 amino acids long. The CDR3 sequence: CASSLVSLGTDTQYF.

The chain joins TRBV28 to TRBJ2-1; without DNA, the TCRdb call of TRBD1 cannot be checked. Germline V gene sequence: CDR1 MDHEN, CDR2 SYDVKM. The CDR3 is 14 residues long. This CDR3 reads CASSPSGANNEQFF.

Here the CDR3 reads CASSQDPPPTLGGYTF. This rearrangement joins TRBV4-3 to TRBJ1-2; with no DNA, the TCRdb D assignment of TRBD1 cannot be verified. The CDR3 is made up of 16 amino acids. Germline V gene sequence: CDR1 LGHNA, CDR2 YSLEER.

The CDR3 protein is CSVEGQTYEQYF. V is TRBV29-1 and J is TRBJ2-7; the TRBD1 assignment by TCRdb is unverifiable without DNA. CDR1 and CDR2 from the germline V gene are SQVTM and ANQGSEA. The CDR3 sequence is 12 residues long.

The gene calls are TRBV29-1 and TRBJ2-7; the D call of TRBD1 rests on TCRdb alone, since no DNA is present to check it. This CDR3 is built from 15 residues. Germline values: CDR1 SQVTM, CDR2 ANQGSEA. Here the CDR3 reads CSVEKGTGGAYEQYF.

The gene calls are TRBV9 and TRBJ2-1. The CDR3 loop spans 16 amino acids. Germline CDR1 SGDLS, CDR2 YYNGEE. The CDR3 sequence is CASSVSSGSSYNEQFF.

The V gene is TRBV6-5, the J gene TRBJ2-1; TCRdb's D call, TRBD1, is unchecked because there is no DNA. Per germline, CDR1 MNHEY and CDR2 SVGAGI. The CDR3 runs 14 residues. The CDR3 sequence is CASSYSHRENEQFF.

J is TRBJ2-3 and V is TRBV28; with no DNA, the TCRdb D assignment of TRBD1 cannot be verified. The germline V gene encodes CDR1 MDHEN and CDR2 SYDVKM. This CDR3 spans 14 amino acids. The CDR3 sequence is CASGSGAYTDTQYF.

This sequence joins TRBV20-1 and TRBJ2-7. This CDR3 region has 13 residues. Per the germline V gene, CDR1 is DFQATT and CDR2 is SNEGSKA (reference sequence). The CDR3: CSADTLSSYEQYF.

The chain joins TRBV12-3 or TRBV12-4 to TRBJ2-3. This CDR3 is built from 14 residues. CDR3 sequence: CASSLLDSTDTQYF.

The chain is built from TRBV2 and TRBJ2-1; TCRdb picks TRBD2, but there is no DNA to check that call. This CDR3 contains 16 residues. Per the germline V gene, CDR1 is SNHLY and CDR2 is FYNNEI. The CDR3: CASSDLAGGAYNEQFF.

The gene calls are TRBV6-6 and TRBJ2-7; the D call of TRBD1 rests on TCRdb alone, since no DNA is present to check it. Germline V CDR1 and CDR2: MNHNY, SVGAGI (reference sequence). CDR3 size: 14 residues. CDR3 sequence: CASRGLASAYEQYF.

The V call is TRBV2, the J call TRBJ2-7; TCRdb picks TRBD1, but there is no DNA to check that call. This CDR3 region has 15 residues. Germline V lookup: CDR1 SNHLY, CDR2 FYNNEI. CDR3 sequence: CASSDSGGIIYEQYF.